This TCR beta chain was sequenced during a study of blood T cells in healthy people across ages. V dropped 5 bases and J dropped 2 bases, with 12 bases sitting between them. Germline V gene lookup returns CDR1 MNHEY and CDR2 SMNVEV (reference sequence). The length of the CDR3 is 14 residues. Study-wide points: Possibly, changes in expanded clonotypes were confounded because donor CMV status was unknown.

About this clonotype: Its target is unknown.

Primed by a sample-barcoded 5' primer and a J-beta primer mix, a second PCR proceeded for roughly 6 to 12 cycles. TCRdb itself ran the 5' RACE reads through MiXCR, one entry per CDR3 protein. The table records about 800,000 distinct CDR3 sequences, about half of them present only once. The V gene is TRBV27, the J gene TRBJ1-1; a weak D match, TRBD1 (5 bases). The sequencing input was blood. This receptor was obtained from an elderly man in good health. CDR3 in DNA: TGTGCCAGCAGTCCCCTCGGGGGAAACACTGAAGCTTTCTTT. Translation gives CASSPLGGNTEAFF.